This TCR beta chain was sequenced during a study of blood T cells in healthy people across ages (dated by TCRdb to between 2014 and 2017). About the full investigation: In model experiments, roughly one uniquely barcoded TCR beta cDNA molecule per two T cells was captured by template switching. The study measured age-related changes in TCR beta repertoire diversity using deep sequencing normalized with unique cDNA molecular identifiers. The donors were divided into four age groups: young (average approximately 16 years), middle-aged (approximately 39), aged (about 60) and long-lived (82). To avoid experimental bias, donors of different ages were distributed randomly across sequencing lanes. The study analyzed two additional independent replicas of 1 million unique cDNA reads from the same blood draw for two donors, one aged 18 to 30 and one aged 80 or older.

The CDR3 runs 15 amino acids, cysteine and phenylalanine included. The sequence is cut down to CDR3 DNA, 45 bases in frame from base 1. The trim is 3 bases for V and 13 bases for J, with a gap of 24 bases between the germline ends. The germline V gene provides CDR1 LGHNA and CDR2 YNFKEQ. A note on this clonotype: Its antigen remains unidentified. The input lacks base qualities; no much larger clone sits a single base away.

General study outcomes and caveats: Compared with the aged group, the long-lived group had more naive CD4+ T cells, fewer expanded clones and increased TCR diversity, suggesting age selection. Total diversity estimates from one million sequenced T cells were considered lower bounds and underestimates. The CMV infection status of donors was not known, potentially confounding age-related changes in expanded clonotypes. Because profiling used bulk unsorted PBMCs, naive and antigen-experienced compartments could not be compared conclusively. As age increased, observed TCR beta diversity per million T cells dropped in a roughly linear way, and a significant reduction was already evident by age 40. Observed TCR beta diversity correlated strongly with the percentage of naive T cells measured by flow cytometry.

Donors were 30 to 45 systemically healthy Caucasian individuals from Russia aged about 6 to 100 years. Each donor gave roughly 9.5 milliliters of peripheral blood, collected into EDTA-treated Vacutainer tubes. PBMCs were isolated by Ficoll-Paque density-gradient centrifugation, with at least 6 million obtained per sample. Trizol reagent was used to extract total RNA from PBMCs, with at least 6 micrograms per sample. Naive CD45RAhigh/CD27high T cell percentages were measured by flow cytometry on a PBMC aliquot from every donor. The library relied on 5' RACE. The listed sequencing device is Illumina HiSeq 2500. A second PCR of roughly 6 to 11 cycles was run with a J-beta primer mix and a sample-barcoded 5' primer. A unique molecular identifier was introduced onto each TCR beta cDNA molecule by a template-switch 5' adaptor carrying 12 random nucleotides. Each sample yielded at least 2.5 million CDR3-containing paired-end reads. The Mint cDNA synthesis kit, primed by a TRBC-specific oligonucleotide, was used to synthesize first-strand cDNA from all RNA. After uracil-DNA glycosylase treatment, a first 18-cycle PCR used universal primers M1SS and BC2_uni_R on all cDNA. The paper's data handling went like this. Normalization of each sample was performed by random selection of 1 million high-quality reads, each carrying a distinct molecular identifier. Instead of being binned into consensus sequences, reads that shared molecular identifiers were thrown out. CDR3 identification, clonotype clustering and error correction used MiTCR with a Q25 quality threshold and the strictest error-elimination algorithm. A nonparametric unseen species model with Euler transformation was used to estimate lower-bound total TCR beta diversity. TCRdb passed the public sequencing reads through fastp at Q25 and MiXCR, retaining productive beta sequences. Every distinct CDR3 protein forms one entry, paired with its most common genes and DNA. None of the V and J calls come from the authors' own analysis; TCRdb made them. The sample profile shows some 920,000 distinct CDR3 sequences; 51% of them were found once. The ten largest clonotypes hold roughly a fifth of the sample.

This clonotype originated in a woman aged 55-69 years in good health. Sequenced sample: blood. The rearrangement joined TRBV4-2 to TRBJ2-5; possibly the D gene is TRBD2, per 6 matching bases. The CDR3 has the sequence CASSHTRQGGYERYF. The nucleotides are TGTGCCAGCAGCCATACCCGGCAGGGAGGCTACGAGCGGTACTTC.